The clone carrying this T cell receptor beta chain was seen many times. The antigen remains unidentified. A much bigger clone sits one base away, suggesting this may be a read error. Three rounds of nested PCR, following a modified ARM-PCR protocol, produced the TCRbeta library. From the multiplex PCR reads, TCRdb called clonotypes with MiXCR, one entry per CDR3 protein. The sample includes 120,000 or so distinct CDR3 sequences, 55% to 75% of them seen just once. The template was RNA from unsorted bulk tissue. Donors were chemotherapy-naive, newly diagnosed lung cancer surgical patients in China, August–late 2014. CDR3 length: 15 residues. J lost 1 base, V lost 4 bases, and 9 bases had no gene match. CDR1 is DFQATT, CDR2 SNEGSKA, per germline (reference sequence). This entry comes from a study of tumor and adjacent non-tumor tissue in lung cancer. General study results and limits: Tumor TCR diversity, when higher, was linked to shorter survival. TCR diversity was significantly greater in tumor than normal lung tissue.

The chain uses TRBV20-1 and TRBJ2-7, with 8 bases aligning to TRBD2. Sequenced: lung tumor tissue. The sequence was obtained from a man aged 25 to 45 with non-small cell lung cancer. The CDR3 nucleotides are TGCAGTGCTACCCGGGCAGCGGGGGCATCCTACGAGCAGTACTTC. Its protein product is CSATRAAGASYEQYF.